This T cell receptor (beta chain) was recorded in a study of T cells after yellow fever vaccination. At the level of the study: Low-cell-number fractions were prepared with SMART-Seq v4 Ultra Low Input.

This clonotype was seen more than once but under ten times. Its matching antigen is unknown. Notes on the study in general: Weaker in magnitude, the secondary response showed a faster peak on day 5 versus 15. Overlap between CD4 and CD8 compartments was detected for a small share of clonotypes.

By 5'RACE template switching, TCR cDNA was produced, with a universal primer site and UMIs added in the process. Each CDR3 protein gets one entry after TCRdb re-called the 5' RACE reads with MiXCR. This repertoire shows around 180,000 distinct CDR3 sequences, about 6% found once; its top ten account for roughly 3%. The starting material was CD4+ T cells sorted from PBMCs, obtained on the day of the first yellow fever vaccination. The TCR was taken from a man between 18 and 29 years old who received the YFV17D yellow fever vaccine.

CDR3 loop: CSVITPRISGGELFF. The CDR3 nucleotides read TGCAGCGTTATTACTCCTAGGATATCGGGCGGGGAGCTGTTTTTT. The chain carries TRBV29-1 and TRBJ2-2, with unresolved D. The V end was cut by 5 bases, the J end by 7 bases, with 20 bases between. The CDR3 consists of 15 residues. The germline CDR1 and CDR2 sequences are SQVTM and ANQGSEA.